This T cell receptor beta chain derives from a study of response to subunit inactivated influenza vaccine. The study's findings and limits: Each seasonal flu vaccination may recruit only limited new T cells, authors suggested.

V trimming: 3 bases; J trimming: 9 bases; junction bases outside the gene matches: 8. The CDR3 totals 13 residues. Germline CDR1 is DFQATT and CDR2 is SNEGSKA (reference sequence). Only a few counts were recorded for this clonotype. Its antigen is not identified. TCRdb analysed the RT-PCR reads with MiXCR anew, one entry per CDR3 protein. The data show about 800,000 distinct CDR3 sequences, with 21% seen just once and roughly 10% held by the top ten. Sequencing used PBMCs from blood, obtained approximately 5 days after vaccination. V usage is TRBV20-1 and J usage is TRBJ2-1; 7 positions match TRBD2. This receptor was identified in a man aged 50 or older who received an inactivated influenza vaccine. CDR3 loop: CSASGTNEAEQFF. CDR3 bases: TGCAGTGCTAGCGGGACTAATGAGGCTGAGCAGTTCTTC.